Listed below are T cell receptor beta chains from one sample, sequenced in a study of T-cell memory formation after mild COVID-19. One entry per CDR3 protein results from TCRdb running MiXCR on the 5' RACE reads. The sample has roughly 28,000 distinct CDR3 sequences, 12% seen once; the top ten hold around 15%. Sequencing input: PBMCs or a T cell subset sorted from them (not recorded which). These receptor sequences come from an adult woman who had mild COVID-19 (a few samples of this study predate the infection). Cell type and time point are not known. Each CDR3 is given with its conserved first and last residue. A D gene is named only where the DNA matches it firmly. Size is stated as once, few, many, or a class for an expanded clone.

clone_size j_call d_call v_call cdr3_aa cdr3_nt
medium-sized TRBJ2-1 NA TRBV5-1 CASSPTGTNNNEQFF TGCGCCAGCAGCCCCACCGGGACAAACAACAATGAGCAGTTCTTC
many TRBJ2-3 NA TRBV24-1 CATSDQGEGTDTQYF TGTGCCACCAGTGATCAGGGAGAAGGGACAGATACGCAGTATTTT
many TRBJ2-1 TRBD2 TRBV3-1 CASSITGTSSNEQFF TGTGCCAGCAGCATTACCGGGACTAGCAGCAATGAGCAGTTCTTC
many TRBJ2-7 TRBD2 TRBV12-3/TRBV12-4 CASSSTSGRTYYEQYF TGTGCCAGCAGCTCGACTAGCGGGAGGACTTACTACGAGCAGTACTTC
many TRBJ2-7 TRBD2 TRBV6-1 CASSEGGTSGPPYEQYF TGTGCCAGCAGTGAAGGTGGGACTAGCGGGCCCCCCTACGAGCAGTACTTC
many TRBJ1-4 NA TRBV4-3 CASSQRRGSPNEKLFF TGCGCCAGCAGCCAAAGGAGGGGGTCCCCGAATGAAAAACTGTTTTTT
many TRBJ2-7 TRBD1 TRBV5-5 CASSSGTGWAEQYF TGTGCCAGCAGCTCCGGGACAGGGTGGGCCGAGCAGTACTTC
medium-sized TRBJ2-3 NA TRBV7-2 CASSDYTDTQYF TGTGCCAGCAGCGATTATACAGATACGCAGTATTTT
many TRBJ2-2 TRBD1 TRBV20-1 CSARDITGADTGELFF TGCAGTGCTAGAGATATTACAGGGGCGGACACCGGGGAGCTGTTTTTT